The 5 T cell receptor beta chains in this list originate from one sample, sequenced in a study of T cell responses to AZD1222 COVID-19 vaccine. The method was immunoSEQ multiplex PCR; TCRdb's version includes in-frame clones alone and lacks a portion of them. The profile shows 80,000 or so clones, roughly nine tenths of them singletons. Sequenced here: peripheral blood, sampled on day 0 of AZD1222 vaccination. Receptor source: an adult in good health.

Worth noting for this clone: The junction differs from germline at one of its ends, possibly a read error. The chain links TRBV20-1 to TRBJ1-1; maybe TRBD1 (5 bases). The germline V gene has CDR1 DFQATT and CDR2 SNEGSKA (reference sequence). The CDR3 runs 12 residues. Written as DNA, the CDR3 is TGCAGTGCTAGTGGGGCCGGAGCTGAGGCTTTCTTT. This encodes CSASGAGAEAFF.

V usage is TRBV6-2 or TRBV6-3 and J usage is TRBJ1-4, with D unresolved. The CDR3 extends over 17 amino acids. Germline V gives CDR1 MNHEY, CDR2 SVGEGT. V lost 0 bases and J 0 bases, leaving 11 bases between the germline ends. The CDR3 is CASSYSRTEATNEKLFF. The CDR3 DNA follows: TGTGCCAGCAGTTACTCCCGGACCGAGGCAACTAATGAAAAACTGTTTTTT.

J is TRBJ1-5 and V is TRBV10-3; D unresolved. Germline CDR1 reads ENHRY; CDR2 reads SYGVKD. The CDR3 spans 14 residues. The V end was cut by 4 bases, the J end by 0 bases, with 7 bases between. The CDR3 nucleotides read TGTGCCATCAGTGTCCAACCTAGCAATCAGCCCCAGCATTTT. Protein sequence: CAISVQPSNQPQHF.

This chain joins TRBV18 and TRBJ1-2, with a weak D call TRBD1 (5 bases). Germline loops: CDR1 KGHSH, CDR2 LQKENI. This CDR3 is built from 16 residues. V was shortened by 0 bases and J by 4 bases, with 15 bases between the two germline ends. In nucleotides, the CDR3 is TGTGCCAGCTCACCACCGAAGACGGGGGTAGCCTATGGCTACACCTTC. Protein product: CASSPPKTGVAYGYTF.

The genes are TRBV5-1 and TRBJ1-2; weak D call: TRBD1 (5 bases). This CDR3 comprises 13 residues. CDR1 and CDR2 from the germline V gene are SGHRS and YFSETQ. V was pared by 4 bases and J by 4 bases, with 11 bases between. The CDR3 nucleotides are TGCGCCAGCAGCCGGGACGGTGGCTATGGCTACACCTTC. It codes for CASSRDGGYGYTF.